This is a list of T cell receptor beta chains from one sample in a study of cytomegalovirus exposure and HLA in healthy donors. TCRdb's table, derived via immunoSEQ multiplex PCR, lists solely in-frame clones and lacks some. The repertoire has around 110,000 clones, 81% of them found once; the top ten carry 3.9%. Sequencing was done on a sample of PBMCs. The receptors here all came from a woman in her twenties or thirties in good health and CMV-seronegative. Each CDR3 is given with its conserved first and last residue. Each record gives: V gene, J gene, D gene, clone size, CDR3 DNA, CDR3 protein. The D gene is left open where the match is weak. Clone size is given for some rows only: seen once, a few or many times, or a class if the clone is expanded.

TRBV4-1	TRBJ2-7	TRBD1	once	TGCGCCAGCAGCCGTCAAGAGGAGAATACAGGGGACGAGCAGTACTTC	CASSRQEENTGDEQYF
TRBV5-6	TRBJ2-5	.	.	TGTGCCAGCAGAGCAGACCGTTGGGGGCTGATTAAAGAGACCCAGTACTTC	CASRADRWGLIKETQYF
TRBV7-9	TRBJ2-5	.	.	TGTGCCAGCAGCTTAGCGGTAGCCGTCGGAGAGACCCAGTACTTC	CASSLAVAVGETQYF
TRBV5-4	TRBJ2-5	.	.	TGTGCCAGCAGCTGGGAGGAGACCCAGTACTTC	CASSWEETQYF
TRBV9	TRBJ2-7	TRBD2	.	TGTGCCAGCAGCCCCGTAGGACTAGCGGGAGGGGTCTACGAGCAGTACTTC	CASSPVGLAGGVYEQYF
TRBV19	TRBJ1-1	TRBD1	.	TGTGCCAGTAGTACACGGACAGGGGGTTACACTGAAGCTTTCTTT	CASSTRTGGYTEAFF
TRBV6-6	TRBJ2-3	.	.	TGTGCCAGCAGGGAAAACAGGGCTTACACGACGCAGTATTTT	CASRENRAYTTQYF
TRBV19	TRBJ1-1	.	.	TGTGCCAGTAGTGAGTGGGCAAGGAACACTGAAGCTTTCTTT	CASSEWARNTEAFF
TRBV18	TRBJ2-2	TRBD1	.	TGTGCCAGCTCAGGGACAGGGAACACCGGGGAGCTGTTTTTT	CASSGTGNTGELFF
TRBV6-6	TRBJ2-5	.	.	TGTGCCAGCAGCCCAACAAGGGGGGGGGAGACCCAGTACTTC	CASSPTRGGETQYF
TRBV7-9	TRBJ1-2	TRBD1	.	TGTGCCAGCAGCTTAATGCCGGGACAGGGGGCCAGGGGCTACACCTTC	CASSLMPGQGARGYTF
TRBV9	TRBJ2-3	.	.	TGTGCCAGCAGCGTAGAGGGGAGGAACGCAGATACGCAGTATTTT	CASSVEGRNADTQYF
TRBV5-1	TRBJ2-4	TRBD2	.	TGCGCCAGCAGCCCTGCGGGGGAAAGGGCCAAAAACATTCAGTACTTC	CASSPAGERAKNIQYF
TRBV27	TRBJ2-1	.	.	TGTGCCAGCATCCTAGGGGGGGCAACCTACAATGAGCAGTTCTTC	CASILGGATYNEQFF
TRBV5-1	TRBJ1-2	.	.	TGCGCCAGCAGCCCAGGGATGATTAACTATGGCTACACCTTC	CASSPGMINYGYTF
TRBV5-1	TRBJ2-3	TRBD2	.	TGCGCCAGCAGCTTACTAGCGGGAGGTTCGTCAGATACGCAGTATTTT	CASSLLAGGSSDTQYF
TRBV28	TRBJ1-5	TRBD1	once	TGTGCCAGCAGCACAGGGGGCCATCAGCCCCAGCATTTT	CASSTGGHQPQHF
TRBV27	TRBJ1-4	.	.	TGTGCCAGCAGTTTAACAAGAAATGAAAAACTGTTTTTT	CASSLTRNEKLFF
TRBV2	TRBJ2-5	TRBD2	once	TGTGCCAGCAGTGAGCCCGGCGGGGGAGGAGAGACCCAGTACTTC	CASSEPGGGGETQYF